This TCR beta chain was documented in a study of tumor-infiltrating lymphocytes in localized non-small cell lung cancer. Generated by immunoSEQ multiplex PCR, the TCRdb table keeps only in-frame clones and is missing some. The sample records 6,000 to 9,000 clones, roughly 70% being singletons. The V and J ends lost 4 bases and 2 bases, in that order; junction bases with no gene match: 3. The CDR3 extends over 15 amino acids. From germline, CDR1 is MNHEY and CDR2 SVGAGI. The receptor's source is a human donor with non-small cell lung cancer. The rearrangement joins TRBV6-5 to TRBJ1-5, with TRBD1 identical over 9 bases. The sample consisted of lung tumor tissue. The CDR3 DNA follows: TGTGCCAGCAGTTCCCGGGACAGGGGCAATCAGCCCCAGCATTTT. Its protein product is CASSSRDRGNQPQHF.